Listed below are T cell receptor beta chains from one sample, sequenced in a study of T cell responses to AZD1222 COVID-19 vaccine. Profiling relied on immunoSEQ multiplex PCR, and the TCRdb table lists in-frame clones only, not all of them. In the table there are 150,000 to 200,000 clones, roughly 88% of which are singletons. The sequenced sample was peripheral blood, obtained 28 days after the second AZD1222 dose. The receptor set was obtained from an adult who received the AZD1222 COVID-19 vaccine. Each CDR3 is given with its conserved first and last residue.

cdr3_length	j_call	v_call	cdr3_aa
13	TRBJ1-1	TRBV27	CASSFGGNTEAFF
16	TRBJ2-7	TRBV6-4	CASSDSDGQGAYEQYF
15	TRBJ2-2	TRBV7-9	CASSGSGANTGELFF
14	TRBJ2-2	TRBV7-7	CASSLAALTGELFF
13	TRBJ1-2	TRBV28	CASRIGTDYGYTF
15	TRBJ1-4	TRBV5-1	CASSLYRAADEKLFF
14	TRBJ1-6	TRBV6-5	CASKISDAGSPLHF
14	TRBJ1-5	TRBV2	CASSGGQEVQPQHF
15	TRBJ1-5	TRBV28	CAGSGGAMSNQPQHF
15	TRBJ2-2	TRBV6-5	CASSYPGLAGGELFF
11	TRBJ2-7	TRBV5-1	CASSFREEQYF
15	TRBJ2-2	TRBV15	CATSTLDIHTGELFF
15	TRBJ1-1	TRBV28	CASSQSGKWGPEAFF
14	TRBJ1-1	TRBV2	CASTRGGTGVVAFF
15	TRBJ2-7	TRBV5-4	CASSLKLAGGPEQYF
15	TRBJ2-7	TRBV6-6	CASSPRGTGPYEQYF
16	TRBJ1-4	TRBV18	CASSPSTGRHNEKLFF
15	TRBJ2-1	TRBV7-2	CASSLGQGPYNEQFF
15	TRBJ2-3	TRBV3-1/TRBV3-2	CASSPKRTGFDTQYF
14	TRBJ2-5	TRBV6-6	CASRGGRIQETQYF
19	TRBJ1-1	TRBV6-2/TRBV6-3	CASSYGRPGMGSLNTEAFF
14	TRBJ2-3	TRBV10-3	CAISESPQGDTQYF
11	TRBJ2-7	TRBV18	CASSLFYEQYF
15	TRBJ2-7	TRBV5-1	CASSLVAGQSNEQYF
14	TRBJ1-5	TRBV30	CAWGTGVTNQPQHF
13	TRBJ1-1	TRBV7-3	CASRSRLNTEAFF
15	TRBJ1-5	TRBV30	CAWSHGDSRNQPQHF
16	TRBJ1-1	TRBV4-1	CASSQDRATLGTEAFF
16	TRBJ2-1	TRBV11-2	CASSYWRGTGRNEQFF
15	TRBJ1-3	TRBV28	CASSLGGNSGNTIYF
16	TRBJ2-1	TRBV3-1/TRBV3-2	CASSQDHSSGQLGQFF
14	TRBJ1-1	TRBV6-2/TRBV6-3	CASSYFGDYTEAFF
10	TRBJ2-5	TRBV20-1	CSARKETQYF
19	TRBJ2-2	TRBV19	CASIHRSLAGGTGTGELFF
14	TRBJ1-1	TRBV9	CASSANFGGAEAFF
14	TRBJ2-3	TRBV7-9	CASSHRQGADTQYF
12	TRBJ1-1	TRBV29-1	CSVEVRDTEAFF
13	TRBJ2-5	TRBV10-3	CAISANLQETQYF
14	TRBJ2-3	TRBV13	CASSQRGVTDTQYF
15	TRBJ2-7	TRBV4-2	CASSQEGQGGVEQYF
12	TRBJ2-7	TRBV2	CASSLEGYEQYF
15	TRBJ2-5	TRBV7-9	CASSFPGNWEETQYF
15	TRBJ1-3	TRBV5-6	CASSLNGGSGNTIYF